This entry lists 28 T cell receptor beta chains sequenced from one sample in a study of CD8 T cells in ankylosing spondylitis. TCRdb re-called the 5' RACE reads with MiXCR, one entry per CDR3 protein. This sample has approximately 200,000 distinct CDR3 sequences, with roughly 13% found just once. Specimen: blood, either unsorted or a sorted T cell fraction (not recorded which). The origin of the receptors is a female donor with ankylosing spondylitis or in good health (not recorded which).

In its sample, this clonotype was seen a few times. J is TRBJ1-2 and V is TRBV5-1; D is unresolved. From germline, CDR1 is SGHRS and CDR2 YFSETQ. This CDR3 has 12 amino acids. The V and J ends lost 4 bases and 6 bases respectively, with 10 bases between them. The CDR3: CASSPLANGYTF. The CDR3 DNA sequence: TGCGCCAGCAGCCCCCTAGCCAATGGCTACACCTTC.

The sample holds many counts of this clonotype. In nucleotides, the CDR3 is TGTGCCATCGGGACTAGCGACACAGATACGCAGTATTTT. Protein: CAIGTSDTDTQYF. The V and J genes are TRBV10-3 and TRBJ2-3; 10 bases match TRBD2. J was trimmed by 2 bases and V by 8 bases; bases with no gene match: 1. The length of the CDR3 is 13 residues. Germline V gene lookup returns CDR1 ENHRY and CDR2 SYGVKD.

The chain joins TRBV6-2 or TRBV6-3 to TRBJ2-1, with 8 positions matching TRBD2. Germline CDR1 is MNHEY and CDR2 is SVGEGT. This CDR3 region has 16 residues. The trim removed 5 bases at V and 5 bases at J, leaving 11 bases unmatched. CDR3: CASSTPGLEKNNEQFF. DNA of the CDR3: TGTGCCAGCAGTACCCCGGGACTAGAAAAGAACAATGAGCAGTTCTTC.

The rearrangement uses TRBV5-1 and TRBJ2-1, with TRBD1 identical over 9 bases. V lost 1 base, J lost 9 bases, and 8 bases stayed unmatched. CDR3 length: 15 amino acids. Germline lookup yields CDR1 SGHRS and CDR2 YFSETQ. CDR3 nucleotide sequence: TGCGCCAGCAGCTTGCGCGGGACAGGGACCATTGAGCAGTTCTTC. This codes for CASSLRGTGTIEQFF.

Note on this clonotype: The germline gene is not matched at one end of the junction; a read error may be the cause. The chain uses TRBV7-7 and TRBJ2-5, with 10 bases aligning to TRBD2. CDR1 is SSHAT, CDR2 FNYEAQ, per germline (reference sequence). This CDR3 spans 15 amino acids. CDR3 loop: CASSPSYSGRETQYF. CDR3 coding DNA: TGTGCTAGCAGCCCGTCGTATAGCGGGAGGGAGACCCAGTACTTC.

This clonotype was counted many times. The genes are TRBV28 and TRBJ1-2; 7 bases align to TRBD1. The CDR3 extends over 13 amino acids. Germline CDR1 reads MDHEN; CDR2 reads SYDVKM. V shed 5 bases and J 2 bases; nucleotides not matched to a gene: 2. For the CDR3, the DNA is TGTGCCAGCAGTGCGGGACAGAACTATGGCTACACCTTC. It is translated as CASSAGQNYGYTF.

This clonotype showed up many times. The gene calls are TRBV5-1 and TRBJ1-2; no clear D. Germline V gene lookup returns CDR1 SGHRS and CDR2 YFSETQ. The CDR3 loop spans 13 amino acids. Trimming shortened V by 0 bases and J by 5 bases, and 8 bases separated the two germline ends. The CDR3 DNA reads TGCGCCAGCAGCTTGGAAGATTCATATGGCTACACCTTC. This sequence encodes CASSLEDSYGYTF.

This clonotype was found many times. The chain is built from TRBV7-9 and TRBJ1-1; 8 bases fit TRBD1. J was trimmed by 5 bases and V by 6 bases; bases with no gene match: 8. The CDR3 loop spans 14 amino acids. Germline lookup yields CDR1 SEHNR and CDR2 FQNEAQ (reference sequence). CDR3 residues: CASSFQGARTEAFF. The CDR3, as DNA: TGTGCCAGCAGTTTCCAGGGGGCAAGAACTGAAGCTTTCTTT.

This clonotype was seen ten or more times. The genes are TRBV20-1 and TRBJ1-2; D ambiguous. This CDR3 has 14 amino acids. Germline lookup yields CDR1 DFQATT and CDR2 SNEGSKA (reference sequence). Here the CDR3 reads CIATSGDRNYGYTF. The CDR3 bases are TGCATCGCGACATCCGGGGATAGGAACTATGGCTACACCTTC.

This clonotype has at least ten counts. The chain joins TRBV30 to TRBJ2-2; TRBD1 agrees at 8 bases. The germline CDR1 and CDR2 sequences are GTSNPN and SVGIG (reference sequence). CDR3 length equals 13 residues. V trimming: 5 bases; J trimming: 6 bases; junction bases outside the gene matches: 5. The CDR3 spells CAWQQGVAGELFF. CDR3 sequence (DNA): TGTGCCTGGCAACAGGGGGTGGCCGGGGAGCTGTTTTTT.

This clonotype was recorded at least ten times. CDR3 nucleotide sequence: TGTGCCAGCAGTAACTCCATACAGGGGAACGAGCAGTACTTC. Translation gives CASSNSIQGNEQYF. The genes are TRBV27 and TRBJ2-7; 7 nucleotides match TRBD1. The CDR3 consists of 14 residues. Germline V gene lookup returns CDR1 MNHEY and CDR2 SMNVEV (reference sequence). V lost 5 bases, J lost 5 bases, and 9 bases stayed unmatched.

This clonotype was counted only a few times. V is TRBV6-2 or TRBV6-3 and J is TRBJ1-5; D is undetermined. The CDR3 consists of 17 residues. Looked up from germline, CDR1 is MNHEY and CDR2 is SVGEGT. Trimming removed 5 bases from V and 4 bases from J, with 21 bases in between. The CDR3 loop is CASSNTPGPLSNQPQHF. The CDR3 region has the DNA TGTGCCAGCAGTAATACCCCGGGTCCCTTGTCAAATCAGCCCCAGCATTTT.

This clonotype was observed at least ten times. V usage is TRBV6-5 and J usage is TRBJ1-1; D unresolved. The V end was cut by 8 bases, the J end by 6 bases, with 10 bases between. The germline V gene has CDR1 MNHEY and CDR2 SVGAGI. There are 11 residues in the CDR3. CDR3 amino acids: CASGKGPEAFF. The DNA of the CDR3 is TGTGCCAGCGGCAAAGGACCTGAAGCTTTCTTT.

The gene calls are TRBV27 and TRBJ2-1, with TRBD2 matching over 12 bases. Germline CDR1 and CDR2: MNHEY and SMNVEV (reference sequence). The length of the CDR3 is 16 residues. Unmatched junction bases numbered 11, after V lost 4 bases and J lost 10 bases. CDR3 DNA sequence: TGTGCCAGCAGTTCTACCGGGGCTAGCGGGAGGGAGGAGCAGTTCTTC. It yields the protein CASSSTGASGREEQFF.

The sample holds many counts of this clonotype. The chain recombines TRBV20-1 with TRBJ2-3; 8 nucleotides agree with TRBD2. Germline CDR1 and CDR2: DFQATT and SNEGSKA (reference sequence). The CDR3 runs 14 residues. Trimming took 6 bases from V and 3 from J; bases not matched to a gene: 8. The CDR3 region is CSATPGLVTDTQYF. The CDR3 region has the DNA TGCAGTGCAACACCGGGACTAGTGACAGATACGCAGTATTTT.

Only a few counts were recorded for this clonotype. This chain connects TRBV19 to TRBJ2-3; 9 bases fit TRBD2. Trimming at V came to 6 bases and at J to 0 bases, leaving 4 bases not matched to a gene. The germline V gene encodes CDR1 LNHDA and CDR2 SQIVND (reference sequence). The CDR3 is made up of 15 amino acids. CDR3 residues: CASRPTSGSTDTQYF. The DNA for the CDR3 is TGTGCCAGTAGGCCTACTAGCGGGAGCACAGATACGCAGTATTTT.

This clonotype came up many times. V gene TRBV4-2 combines with J gene TRBJ1-3, with D perhaps matching TRBD1 (6 bases). The CDR3 spans 14 residues. The V gene lost 1 base and the J gene lost 2 bases, with 6 bases spanning the gap. Per germline, CDR1 LGHNA and CDR2 YNFKEQ. CDR3 loop: CASSQAGAGNTIYF. For the CDR3, the DNA is TGTGCCAGCAGCCAAGCAGGGGCTGGAAACACCATATATTTT.

The sample holds many counts of this clonotype. This chain uses TRBV27 with TRBJ1-2; 8 positions agree with TRBD1. The V and J ends lost 3 bases and 3 bases, in that order; junction bases with no gene match: 3. The V gene's germline CDR1 is MNHEY and CDR2 SMNVEV (reference sequence). The CDR3 is 14 amino acids. CDR3 in DNA: TGTGCCAGCAGTTTCGGGACAGGAGACTATGGCTACACCTTC. Protein product: CASSFGTGDYGYTF.

This clonotype was counted at least ten times. Written as DNA, the CDR3 is TGTGCCAGCAGTCACAGGGTAATTAGCTCCTACGAGCAGTACTTC. Protein sequence: CASSHRVISSYEQYF. V is TRBV12-3 or TRBV12-4 and J is TRBJ2-7; tentatively, D is TRBD1 (6 bases). The CDR3 has 15 residues. Trimming removed 5 bases from V and 0 bases from J, with 14 bases in between.

This clonotype has at least ten counts. J is TRBJ2-1 and V is TRBV4-2; no reliable D call. The ends were cut back, 2 bases at V and 3 bases at J, with 11 bases in the middle. Germline CDR1 reads LGHNA; CDR2 reads YNFKEQ. The CDR3 is made up of 15 amino acids. For the CDR3, the DNA is TGTGCCAGCAGCCAAACATTGACTTTCTACAATGAGCAGTTCTTC. Translating it yields CASSQTLTFYNEQFF.

The V gene is TRBV11-2, the J gene TRBJ2-7; 10 bases align to TRBD2. Losses at the gene ends were 1 base for V and 8 bases for J; bases not matched to a gene: 23. The CDR3 covers 20 residues. The germline CDR1 and CDR2 sequences are SGHAT and FQNNGV. CDR3 protein: CASSLGLGRSASGRFSQQYF. DNA of the CDR3: TGTGCCAGCAGCTTAGGTTTAGGTCGGTCGGCTAGCGGGAGATTTTCGCAGCAGTACTTC. The full variable domain, rest sourced from reference TRBV11-2 and TRBJ2-7, is EAGVAQSPRYKIIEKRQSVAFWCNPISGHATLYWYQQILGQGPKLLIQFQNNGVVDDSQLPKDRFSAERLKGVDSTLKIQPAKLEDSAVYLCASSLGLGRSASGRFSQQYFGPGTRLTVT.

The V call is TRBV12-3 or TRBV12-4, the J call TRBJ1-2; a possible D gene is TRBD1 (6 bases). With 3 bases removed from V and 4 bases from J, the gap between germline ends came to 12 bases. This CDR3 has 14 residues. CDR3: CASSFTGSIYGYTF. The CDR3 DNA is TGTGCCAGCAGTTTCACAGGGAGTATCTATGGCTACACCTTC.

This clonotype has ten or more counts. V and J are TRBV10-3 and TRBJ1-2; TRBD1 matches at 8 bases. The CDR3 runs 16 residues. CDR1 and CDR2 from the germline V gene are ENHRY and SYGVKD. The ends lost 4 bases at V and 8 bases at J; junction bases unmatched: 15. This CDR3 is CAISAKTGAVVGGYTF. In DNA, the CDR3 is TGTGCCATCAGTGCTAAGACAGGGGCGGTTGTGGGAGGCTACACCTTC.

Within the sample, this clonotype is medium-sized. This chain connects TRBV5-1 to TRBJ2-1; 11 bases are shared with TRBD2. The CDR3 contains 16 residues. V dropped 0 bases and J dropped 3; count of bases not matched to a gene: 2. CDR1 SGHRS and CDR2 YFSETQ come from the germline V gene. In DNA form, the CDR3 reads TGCGCCAGCAGCTTGGGACTAGCGGGAAACTACAATGAGCAGTTCTTC. Its translation: CASSLGLAGNYNEQFF.

This clonotype appeared many times. The J gene is TRBJ1-2, the V gene TRBV3-1, with D perhaps matching TRBD1 (6 bases). Trimming took off 4 bases at V and 7 bases at J, with 10 bases between the two ends. The length of the CDR3 is 12 residues. The germline V gene has CDR1 LGHDT and CDR2 YNNKEL (reference sequence). DNA of the CDR3: TGTGCCAGCAGCCCTGGACAGTCTGGCTACACCTTC. Its translation is CASSPGQSGYTF.

Many counts were recorded for this clonotype. The CDR3 DNA is TGCGCCAGCAGTCTAGCGGGAATTATCAATGAGCAGTTCTTC. It is translated as CASSLAGIINEQFF. The gene calls are TRBV5-1 and TRBJ2-1; 9 bases are a match to TRBD2. The CDR3 extends over 14 amino acids. The germline V gene has CDR1 SGHRS and CDR2 YFSETQ. J was trimmed by 6 bases and V by 5 bases; bases with no gene match: 6.

This chain joins TRBV27 and TRBJ2-6; a possible D gene is TRBD2 (5 bases). Germline values: CDR1 MNHEY, CDR2 SMNVEV (reference sequence). The V and J ends lost 7 bases and 0 bases respectively, with 13 bases between them. The CDR3 contains 16 residues. The CDR3 is CASTFIGGSGANVLTF. The DNA of the CDR3 is TGTGCCAGCACCTTCATAGGAGGCTCTGGGGCCAACGTCCTGACTTTC.

The sample holds many counts of this clonotype. The genes are TRBV20-1 and TRBJ2-1; TRBD2 might be the D (6 bases). Germline lookup yields CDR1 DFQATT and CDR2 SNEGSKA (reference sequence). The CDR3 loop spans 14 amino acids. The ends were cut back, 2 bases at V and 4 bases at J, with 12 bases in the middle. CDR3 region: CSARPGTGYNEQFF. In DNA form, the CDR3 reads TGCAGTGCTAGACCTGGGACTGGTTACAATGAGCAGTTCTTC.